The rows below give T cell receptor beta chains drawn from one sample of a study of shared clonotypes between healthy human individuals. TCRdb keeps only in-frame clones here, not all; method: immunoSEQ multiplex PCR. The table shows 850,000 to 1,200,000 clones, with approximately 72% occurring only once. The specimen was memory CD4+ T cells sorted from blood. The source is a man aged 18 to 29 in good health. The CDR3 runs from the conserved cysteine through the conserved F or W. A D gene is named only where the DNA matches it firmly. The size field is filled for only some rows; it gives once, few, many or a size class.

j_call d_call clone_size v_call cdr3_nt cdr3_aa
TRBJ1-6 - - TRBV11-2 TGTGCCAGTAGCTTGGGGGGGCAAAACAATTCACCCCTCCACTTT CASSLGGQNNSPLHF
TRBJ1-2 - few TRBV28 TGTGCCAGCAGTTTAATAAACCTCTATGGCTACACCTTC CASSLINLYGYTF
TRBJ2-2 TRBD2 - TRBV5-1 TGCGCCAGCAGCCGTCGGGAGCGGGGGGACACCGGGGAGCTGTTTTTT CASSRRERGDTGELFF
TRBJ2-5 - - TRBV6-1 TGTGCCAGCAGTGAACGGATAGAAGAGACCCAGTACTTC CASSERIEETQYF
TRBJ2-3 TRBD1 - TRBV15 TGTGCCACCAGCCTCCGACAGGGGCTGGGCACAGATACGCAGTATTTT CATSLRQGLGTDTQYF
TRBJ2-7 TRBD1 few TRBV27 TGTGCCAGCGCGGGACAGGGGACCTACGAGCAGTACTTC CASAGQGTYEQYF
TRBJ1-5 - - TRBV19 TGTGCCAGTAGTATAGCAGGGGGCAATCAGCCCCAGCATTTT CASSIAGGNQPQHF
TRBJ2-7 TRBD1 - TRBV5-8 TGTGCCAGCAGCATGAACCGGGACAGTAACGAGCAGTACTTC CASSMNRDSNEQYF
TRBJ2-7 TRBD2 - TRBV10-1 TGCGCCAGCCACAAAGCGGGGGGGCCGGGGGAGCAGTACTTC CASHKAGGPGEQYF
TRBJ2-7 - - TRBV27 TGTGCCAGCAGTTCCTCTAGGAGTGGCCTCCGCGAGCAGTACTTC CASSSSRSGLREQYF
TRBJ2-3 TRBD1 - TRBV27 TGTGCCAGCAGTCAAGTGGGCGGGACAGGGGACACCTCAGATACGCAGTATTTT CASSQVGGTGDTSDTQYF
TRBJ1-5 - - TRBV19 TGTGCCAGTAGTAACGGGGCACTGAGGGGATGGGAGCCCCAGCATTTT CASSNGALRGWEPQHF
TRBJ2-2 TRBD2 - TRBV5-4 TGTGCCAGCAGCCACACCCTAGCGGGGGCCTACACCGGGGAGCTGTTTTTT CASSHTLAGAYTGELFF
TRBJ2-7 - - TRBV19 TGTGCCAGTAAAGACCGGGACAACTCCTACGAGCAGTACTTC CASKDRDNSYEQYF
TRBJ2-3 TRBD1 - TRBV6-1 TGTGCCAGCAGTCAGCAGGGACAGGGATGTTGGTTT CASSQQGQGCWF
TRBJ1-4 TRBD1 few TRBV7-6 TGTGCCAGCAGCTTATATGGACAGGACCCTAATGAAAAACTGTTTTTT CASSLYGQDPNEKLFF
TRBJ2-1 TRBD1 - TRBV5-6 TGTGCCAGCAGCGAGGGACAGGGAGGCTATGAGCAGTTCTTC CASSEGQGGYEQFF
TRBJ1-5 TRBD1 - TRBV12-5 TGTGCTAGTGGTCGGCAGGGGGGTCAGCCCCAGCATTTT CASGRQGGQPQHF
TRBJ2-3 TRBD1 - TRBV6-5 TGTGCCAGCAGTAAAGGAGGACAGGGTGGAGATACGCAGTATTTT CASSKGGQGGDTQYF
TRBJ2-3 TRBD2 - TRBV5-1 TGCGCCAGCAGCCCGCCGCGGGAGAAGACAGATACGCAGTATTTT CASSPPREKTDTQYF
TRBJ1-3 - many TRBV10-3 TGTGCCATCAGTGAGTCGTCAGGGCTCGGAAACACCATATATTTT CAISESSGLGNTIYF
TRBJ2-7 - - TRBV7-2 TGTACCAGCAGCACGTTAGCAGGGACCCCCTACGAGCAGTACTTC CTSSTLAGTPYEQYF
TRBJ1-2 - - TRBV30 TGTGCCTGGAGTGTGAACACCAACTATGGCTACACCTTC CAWSVNTNYGYTF
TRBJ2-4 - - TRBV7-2 TGTGCCAGCAGCTTACAGGGAACCAAAAACATTCAGTACTTC CASSLQGTKNIQYF
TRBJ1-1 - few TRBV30 TGTGCCTGGTTAAGGATCGCTGAAGCTTTCTTT CAWLRIAEAFF
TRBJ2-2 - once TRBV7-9 TGTGCCAGCAGAAGGCGAAACACCGGGGAGCTGTTTTTT CASRRRNTGELFF
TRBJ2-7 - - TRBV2 TGTGCCAGCAGTTCTCAGGGTTACGAGCAGTACTTC CASSSQGYEQYF
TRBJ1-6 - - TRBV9 TGTGCCAGCACACGGCAGGGAAATTCACCCCTCCACTTT CASTRQGNSPLHF
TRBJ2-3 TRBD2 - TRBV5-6 TGTGCCAGCCGGCTAGCGGGGAGCACAGATACGCAGTATTTT CASRLAGSTDTQYF
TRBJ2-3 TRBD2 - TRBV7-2 TGTGCCAGCAGCTTAAAGGCGGGAGGAGGGTTAGATACGCAGTATTTT CASSLKAGGGLDTQYF
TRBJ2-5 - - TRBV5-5 TGTGCCAGCAGCTTGTTCGGGGGCGACCAAGAGACCCAGTACTTC CASSLFGGDQETQYF
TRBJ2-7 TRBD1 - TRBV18 TGTGCCAGCTCAGCTGACAGGGGGAGTTCCTACGAGCAGTACTTC CASSADRGSSYEQYF
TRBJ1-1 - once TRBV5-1 TGCGCCAGCAGCTCTGGGGGGGCCCCATTGAACACTGAAGCTTTCTTT CASSSGGAPLNTEAFF